This T cell receptor beta chain was identified in a study of read filtering for tumor transcriptome and immune sequencing. Study information: Transcriptome libraries were built from DNase-treated RNA. Overall study results and limits: In IR-seq, single-read clonotypes were roughly 80% of clonotypes but approximately 3.5% of reads. Even smaller IR-seq throughput identified most shared clonotypes.

Germline assignment: CDR1 MNHNY and CDR2 SVGAGI (reference sequence). Between the trimmed V and J ends, which lost 3 bases and 3 bases, there was a span of 14 bases. The CDR3 has 15 residues. This clonotype has a count of ten or more. Its antigen is unidentified. The library was built from roughly 400 ng RNA with molecular barcoded adaptors for alpha/delta and beta/gamma chains. Using its own MiXCR run on the reads, TCRdb lists one record per CDR3 protein. The sample carries 100,000 to 150,000 distinct CDR3 sequences, around 13% recorded once. The receptor was derived from a donor at least 40 years old with multiple myeloma. J is TRBJ1-1 and V is TRBV6-6; a weak D match, TRBD1 (6 bases). The material sequenced was a population of CD138-negative cells sorted from bone marrow. The CDR3 reads CASSYRRGGHTEAFF. The CDR3 bases are TGTGCCAGCAGTTATCGGCGGGGGGGGCACACTGAAGCTTTCTTT.